The 20 T cell receptor beta chains below were found in one sample sequenced in a study of technical replicates of blood from a handful of donors. Produced via immunoSEQ multiplex PCR; TCRdb's table is partial and in-frame only. The sample lists 50,000 to 70,000 clones, 65% to 90% occurring once. What was sequenced was PBMCs. The receptor set was obtained from a human donor in good health. Some clones in this sample may be carry-over from other donors' samples.

This clone was recorded once. The genes are TRBV6-4 and TRBJ2-1; D gene uncertain. The CDR3 consists of 9 residues. CDR1 is MRHNA and CDR2 is SNTAGT in the germline V gene. The CDR3 region has the DNA TGTGCACCCTTTCGAGTGCAGTTCTTC. This translates into CAPFRVQFF.

The chain joins TRBV27 to TRBJ2-5; D unclear. This CDR3 contains 14 residues. CDR1 and CDR2 from the germline V gene are MNHEY and SMNVEV (reference sequence). V was pared by 6 bases and J by 5 bases, with 16 bases between. The CDR3: CASSRLSAGETQYF. Written as DNA, the CDR3 is TGTGCCAGCAGCCGATTGTCCGCCGGGGAGACCCAGTACTTC.

The rearrangement links TRBV6-5 to TRBJ2-7; TRBD1 is a possible D gene (6 bases). Germline V gene sequence: CDR1 MNHEY, CDR2 SVGAGI. Trimming removed 6 bases at V and 2 bases at J, with 14 bases between. The CDR3 runs to 14 residues. The CDR3 nucleotides are TGTGCCAGCAGGGTCTCCAGGGGAACCTACGAGCAGTACTTC. Amino acids: CASRVSRGTYEQYF.

The CDR3 coding sequence is TGTGCCAGCAGCTTAGGGGTGGCTGAAGGGGAATACGAGCAGTACTTC. It specifies CASSLGVAEGEYEQYF. This sequence joins TRBV11-3 and TRBJ2-7; D may be TRBD1 (5 bases). Trimming removed 1 base from V and 4 bases from J, with 17 bases in between. The CDR3 is 16 amino acids. Per the germline V gene, CDR1 is SGHNT and CDR2 is YENEEA.

The chain is built from TRBV7-9 and TRBJ1-4; D ambiguous. The V gene lost 4 bases and the J gene lost 5 bases, with 11 bases spanning the gap. Germline values: CDR1 SEHNR, CDR2 FQNEAQ (reference sequence). The CDR3 totals 14 residues. The CDR3 sequence is CASSSVLENEKLFF. In DNA, the CDR3 is TGTGCCAGCAGCTCGGTACTGGAGAATGAAAAACTGTTTTTT.

This clone was observed a few times. This chain links TRBV20-1 with TRBJ1-2; 7 nucleotides match TRBD1. The V and J ends lost 2 bases and 9 bases, in that order; junction bases with no gene match: 3. Germline lookup yields CDR1 DFQATT and CDR2 SNEGSKA (reference sequence). The CDR3 consists of 11 residues. CDR3 amino acids: CSARQTGRYTF. DNA for the CDR3: TGCAGTGCTAGACAGACAGGGCGCTACACCTTC.

The chain couples TRBV6-5 to TRBJ1-5; 7 bases match TRBD1. The CDR3 totals 15 residues. Germline V CDR1 and CDR2: MNHEY, SVGAGI. V lost 6 bases, J lost 6 bases, and 11 bases stayed unmatched. The CDR3 DNA is TGTGCCAGCAGACCCTTAACAGGGGACGGTCAGCCCCAGCATTTT. It is translated as CASRPLTGDGQPQHF.

The chain recombines TRBV9 with TRBJ2-5; possibly TRBD1 for D (6 bases). Trimming stripped 1 base from V and 1 base from J, with 14 bases between. The CDR3 loop spans 16 amino acids. Germline CDR1 reads SGDLS; CDR2 reads YYNGEE. CDR3 sequence reads: CASSVLGQTGQETQYF. The CDR3 DNA reads as TGTGCCAGCAGCGTATTAGGACAGACTGGCCAAGAGACCCAGTACTTC.

The chain couples TRBV30 to TRBJ2-5, with a tentative D call TRBD1 (6 bases). CDR3 length: 14 amino acids. Per the germline V gene, CDR1 is GTSNPN and CDR2 is SVGIG (reference sequence). V was clipped by 2 bases and J by 5 bases, with 15 bases between them. The CDR3 here is CAWSQGHLGETQYF. The CDR3 DNA reads as TGTGCCTGGAGTCAGGGGCATTTAGGGGAGACCCAGTACTTC.

This chain links TRBV6-1 with TRBJ2-7, with D possibly matching TRBD2 (6 bases). The V and J ends lost 2 bases and 0 bases respectively, with 11 bases between them. There are 15 residues in the CDR3. CDR1 is MNHNS and CDR2 is SASEGT in the germline V gene. CDR3 nucleotide sequence: TGTGCCAGCAGTGAACTGGACTACTTCTCCTACGAGCAGTACTTC. Translated: CASSELDYFSYEQYF.

The rearrangement uses TRBV11-2 and TRBJ2-5; 11 nucleotides line up with TRBD2. CDR3 size: 16 residues. Trimming removed 1 base from V and 4 bases from J; junction bases left unmatched: 5. Germline V gene lookup returns CDR1 SGHAT and CDR2 FQNNGV. Here the CDR3 reads CASSLVAGGLSETQYF. CDR3 in DNA: TGTGCCAGCAGCTTAGTAGCGGGGGGGCTCTCAGAGACCCAGTACTTC.

The CDR3 DNA is TGTGCCAGCAGCTTTCTACAGGGTCAAGAGACCCAGTACTTC. Protein: CASSFLQGQETQYF. This chain links TRBV7-9 with TRBJ2-5; maybe TRBD1 (6 bases). Trimming cost V 3 bases and J 2 bases, with 10 bases left between them. This CDR3 is built from 14 residues. The V gene's germline CDR1 is SEHNR and CDR2 FQNEAQ (reference sequence).

The V and J genes are TRBV7-9 and TRBJ1-1; no reliable D call. Trimming removed 6 bases from V and 4 bases from J, with 9 bases in between. CDR1 is SEHNR, CDR2 FQNEAQ, per germline (reference sequence). The CDR3 is 12 residues long. The CDR3 sequence: CASSLISTEAFF. The CDR3 nucleotides read TGTGCCAGCAGTTTAATCAGCACTGAAGCTTTCTTT.

The rearrangement links TRBV5-1 to TRBJ2-3, with 14 positions matching TRBD2. Per the germline V gene, CDR1 is SGHRS and CDR2 is YFSETQ. V was clipped by 0 bases and J by 5 bases; unmatched bases: 8. The CDR3 length is 18 residues. CDR3 sequence (DNA): TGCGCCAGCAGCTTGGTCGGGACTAGCGGGGGCGGTGGAGATACGCAGTATTTT. The encoded protein is CASSLVGTSGGGGDTQYF.

This chain uses TRBV6-6 with TRBJ2-7; 9 bases agree with TRBD1. Per germline, CDR1 MNHNY and CDR2 SVGAGI (reference sequence). The CDR3 runs 14 residues. V gave up 6 bases and J gave up 4 bases; unmatched junction bases: 7. Here the CDR3 DNA reads TGTGCCAGCAGAGAAGGGACAGGGCGGTACGAGCAGTACTTC. As protein: CASREGTGRYEQYF.

The chain carries TRBV5-4 and TRBJ2-5; TRBD2 matches at 7 bases. This CDR3 has 16 amino acids. Germline V lookup: CDR1 SGHNT, CDR2 YYREEE (reference sequence). V lost 5 bases, J lost 1 base, and 11 bases stayed unmatched. As DNA, the CDR3 is TGTGCCAGCAGTCCCGGCTTAGCGGGCTTCCAAGAGACCCAGTACTTC. This gives the protein CASSPGLAGFQETQYF.

The genes are TRBV2 and TRBJ1-1; D remains unclear. This CDR3 comprises 11 residues. V was shortened by 8 bases and J by 11 bases, with 15 bases between the two germline ends. Germline CDR1 and CDR2: SNHLY and FYNNEI. CDR3 in amino acids: CASQEGPLAFF. CDR3 sequence (DNA): TGTGCCAGCCAGGAGGGTCCTTTGGCTTTCTTT.

This chain uses TRBV7-2 with TRBJ2-1; 10 nucleotides line up with TRBD1. Germline V gene sequence: CDR1 SGHTA, CDR2 FQGNSA. J gave up 15 bases and V 1 base, and 12 bases lay outside the gene matches. The CDR3 contains 15 residues. The CDR3 DNA reads as TGTGCCAGCAGCTTAGGGACAGGGGGTGTTTTCCGTGGGTTCTTC. Encoded protein: CASSLGTGGVFRGFF. The full variable domain, in which reference TRBV7-2 and TRBJ2-1 provide the parts outside the CDR3, is GAGVSQSPSNKVTEKGKDVELRCDPISGHTALYWYRQSLGQGLEFLIYFQGNSAPDKSGLPSDRFSAERTGGSVSTLTIQRTQQEDSAVYLCASSLGTGGVFRGFFGPGTRLTVL.

V usage is TRBV4-1 and J usage is TRBJ2-3; TRBD2 aligns across 7 bases. In germline, CDR1 is MGHRA, CDR2 YSYEKL. With 0 bases clipped from V and 2 bases from J, the junction kept 17 bases outside the gene matches. The CDR3 has 20 amino acids. CDR3 bases: TGCGCCAGCAGCCAAGAAAGGGGAGCGGGGAGAGAGTTTATCACAGATACGCAGTATTTT. Encoded protein: CASSQERGAGREFITDTQYF.

V and J are TRBV7-8 and TRBJ2-7, with TRBD2 identical over 8 bases. After removal of 4 bases from V and 6 bases from J, the junction contained 11 bases not matched to a gene. The CDR3 has 15 residues. Germline V gene lookup returns CDR1 SGHVS and CDR2 FQNEAQ. The DNA for the CDR3 is TGTGCCAGCAGCTGGTCTAGAGCGGGAGCAGGCGAGCAGTACTTC. Encoded protein: CASSWSRAGAGEQYF.